Sequencing of this TCR beta chain was carried out in a study of shared clonotypes between healthy human individuals. Generated by immunoSEQ multiplex PCR, the TCRdb table keeps only in-frame clones and is missing some. The sample lists millions of clones; around 96% were seen once. CD8 cells classed as naive were CD45RO-negative and positively selected for CCR7, excluding terminally differentiated effector memory CD45RA+ cells. Trimming at V came to 6 bases and at J to 4 bases, leaving 9 bases not matched to a gene. CDR3 length: 15 residues. The germline V gene encodes CDR1 MNHEY and CDR2 SMNVEV (reference sequence).

The receptor comes from a man aged 18-30 years in good health. V is TRBV27 and J is TRBJ2-7, with 10 bases identical to TRBD1. Sequencing used naive CD8+ T cells sorted from blood. CDR3: CASSPLGQGMYEQYF. CDR3 bases: TGTGCCAGCAGCCCATTGGGACAGGGGATGTACGAGCAGTACTTC.